A single sample is the source of the 5 T cell receptor beta chains below, sequenced in a study of spatial heterogeneity in lung cancer. General observations from the study: Tracking of tumor mutation counts was seen in expanded intratumoral alpha and beta TCR counts.

As for time point: sample taken at primary tumor resection. TCRdb reanalysed the 5' RACE reads using MiXCR and keeps one entry per CDR3 protein. In the table there are some 5,000 distinct CDR3 sequences, 13% of which are singletons. No antigens are known for them. The starting material was lung tumor tissue, obtained at surgery. These receptor sequences come from a female donor with early-stage non-small cell lung cancer.

This clonotype has a count of ten or more. The chain links TRBV20-1 to TRBJ2-3, with 10 bases identical to TRBD2. Germline lookup yields CDR1 DFQATT and CDR2 SNEGSKA (reference sequence). V gave up 5 bases and J gave up 2 bases; unmatched junction bases: 7. The CDR3 runs to 15 residues. CDR3 DNA: TGCAGTGCTGGCGCGCTAGCGGGAGCCACAGATACGCAGTATTTT. Residues: CSAGALAGATDTQYF.

By sample fraction, this clonotype is medium-sized. This chain uses TRBV6-2 or TRBV6-3 with TRBJ2-7; 9 bases are shared with TRBD2. The CDR3 runs to 14 residues. Germline trimming cut 4 bases from V and 5 bases from J; bases unmatched to any gene: 6. The germline CDR1 and CDR2 sequences are MNHEY and SVGEGT. The CDR3 sequence is CASSFAGTSNEQYV. CDR3 nucleotides: TGTGCCAGCAGTTTCGCCGGGACTAGCAACGAGCAGTACGTC.

This clonotype showed up many times. The chain uses TRBV20-1 and TRBJ1-1; D uncertain. V lost 0 bases and J 0 bases, leaving 11 bases between the germline ends. CDR3 length equals 15 residues. Germline CDR1 reads DFQATT; CDR2 reads SNEGSKA (reference sequence). The CDR3 is CSARDRGGMNTEAFF. CDR3 coding DNA: TGCAGTGCTAGAGATCGGGGAGGCATGAACACTGAAGCTTTCTTT.

The chain couples TRBV19 to TRBJ2-1; 11 bases fit TRBD2. Germline V gene sequence: CDR1 LNHDA, CDR2 SQIVND (reference sequence). J gave up 9 bases and V 6 bases, and 13 bases lay outside the gene matches. This CDR3 has 16 amino acids. Written as DNA, the CDR3 is TGTGCCAGTAGCTTAGCGGGAGGGCCTTTTGGGGGTGAGCAGTTCTTC. The encoded protein is CASSLAGGPFGGEQFF.

This clonotype is medium-sized. The genes are TRBV12-3 or TRBV12-4 and TRBJ2-5; 7 bases are a match to TRBD2. V was pared by 4 bases and J by 5 bases, with 4 bases of the junction left unmatched. This CDR3 spans 13 amino acids. CDR3 in DNA: TGTGCCAGCAGTTCCGGGGGGAGGGAGACCCAGTACTTC. Protein product: CASSSGGRETQYF.